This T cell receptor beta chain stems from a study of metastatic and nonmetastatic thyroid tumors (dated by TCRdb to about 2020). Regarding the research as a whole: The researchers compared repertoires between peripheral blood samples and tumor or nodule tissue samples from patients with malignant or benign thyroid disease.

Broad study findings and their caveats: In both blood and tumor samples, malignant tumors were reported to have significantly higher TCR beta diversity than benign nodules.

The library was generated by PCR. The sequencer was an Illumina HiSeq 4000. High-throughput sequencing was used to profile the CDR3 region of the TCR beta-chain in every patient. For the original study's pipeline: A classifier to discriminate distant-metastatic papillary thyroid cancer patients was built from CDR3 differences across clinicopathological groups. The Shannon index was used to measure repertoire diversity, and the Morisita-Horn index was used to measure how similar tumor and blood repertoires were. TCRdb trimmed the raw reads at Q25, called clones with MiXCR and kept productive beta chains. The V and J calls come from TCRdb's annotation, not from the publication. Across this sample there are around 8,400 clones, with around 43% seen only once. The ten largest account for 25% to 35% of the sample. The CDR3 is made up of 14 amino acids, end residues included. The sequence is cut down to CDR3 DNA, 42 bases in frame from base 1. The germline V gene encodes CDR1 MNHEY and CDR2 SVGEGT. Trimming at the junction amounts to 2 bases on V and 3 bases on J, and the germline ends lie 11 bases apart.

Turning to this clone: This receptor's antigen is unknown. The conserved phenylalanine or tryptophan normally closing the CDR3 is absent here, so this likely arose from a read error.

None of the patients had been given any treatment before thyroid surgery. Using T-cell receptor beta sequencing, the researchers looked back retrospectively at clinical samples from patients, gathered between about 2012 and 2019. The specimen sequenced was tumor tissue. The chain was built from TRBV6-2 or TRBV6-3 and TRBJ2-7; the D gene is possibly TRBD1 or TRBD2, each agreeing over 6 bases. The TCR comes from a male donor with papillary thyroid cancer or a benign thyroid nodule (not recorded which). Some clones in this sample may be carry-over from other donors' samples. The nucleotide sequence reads TGTGCCAGCAGTTACAGGGGGGCCAGCTACGAGCAGTACCTC. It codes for CASSYRGASYEQYL.